A selection of T cell receptor beta chains follows, all from one sample in a study of post-analysis software for immune sequencing data. TCRdb reprocessed the PCR reads via MiXCR and lists one record per CDR3 protein. The data show over 250,000 distinct CDR3 sequences, about 38% seen once. The sample comprised blood. The receptors shown here come from a girl aged 10 to 17 with multiple sclerosis. Each CDR3 is given with its conserved first and last residue. Fields, in order: V gene, clone size, D gene, J gene, CDR3 protein, CDR3 DNA. The D gene is left open where the match is weak. Some rows mark clone size as missing; the rest say once, few, many or name a class of expanded clone.

>TRBV9|many|TRBD2|TRBJ2-3
CASSVSGTFTDTQYF
TGTGCCAGCAGCGTTAGCGGGACCTTCACAGATACGCAGTATTTT
>TRBV5-5|few|NA|TRBJ1-6
CASSLFGVRDSPLHF
TGTGCCAGCAGCTTGTTTGGGGTTCGGGATTCACCCCTCCACTTT
>TRBV6-6|few|TRBD1|TRBJ1-1
CASSYGDRRDTEAFF
TGTGCCAGCAGTTACGGGGACAGGAGGGACACTGAAGCTTTCTTT
>TRBV6-4|NA|TRBD1|TRBJ2-7
CASRGQGVGTYEQYF
TGTGCCAGCAGGGGACAGGGGGTGGGGACCTACGAGCAGTACTTC
>TRBV5-1|NA|NA|TRBJ2-1
CASSLGPYDEQFF
TGCGCCAGCAGCTTGGGCCCTTACGATGAGCAGTTCTTC
>TRBV5-1|NA|TRBD1|TRBJ2-4
CASSLGQGIGIQYF
TGCGCCAGCAGCCTGGGACAGGGAATAGGCATTCAGTACTTC
>TRBV4-1|many|NA|TRBJ2-7
CASSQGRGNSYEQYF
TGCGCCAGCAGCCAAGGGAGAGGGAACTCCTACGAGCAGTACTTC
>TRBV5-1|many|NA|TRBJ2-5
CASSFHGGEETQYF
TGCGCCAGCAGCTTTCATGGCGGGGAGGAGACCCAGTACTTC
>TRBV4-3|once|NA|TRBJ2-5
CASSQEHTGETQYF
TGCGCCAGCAGCCAAGAACACACGGGGGAGACCCAGTACTTC
>TRBV19|NA|NA|TRBJ2-7
CASSGRSSYNEQYF
TGTGCCAGTAGTGGGAGGAGCTCCTACAATGAGCAGTACTTC
>TRBV20-1|many|TRBD2|TRBJ2-5
CSASNRGTSGTKETQYF
TGCAGTGCTAGTAATCGGGGGACTAGCGGGACGAAAGAGACCCAGTACTTC
>TRBV18|NA|TRBD1|TRBJ1-2
CASSPGQGAEYGYTF
TGTGCCAGCTCACCAGGGCAGGGGGCAGAATATGGCTACACCTTC
>TRBV2|many|NA|TRBJ2-3
CASSPGAHSTDTQYF
TGTGCCAGCAGTCCGGGGGCTCATAGCACAGATACGCAGTATTTT
>TRBV20-1|NA|NA|TRBJ2-4
CSAMNLKGGKNIQYF
TGCAGTGCTATGAACCTCAAAGGGGGCAAAAACATTCAGTACTTC
>TRBV4-1|NA|NA|TRBJ1-2
CASSQQGWGYGYTF
TGCGCCAGCAGCCAACAGGGTTGGGGCTATGGCTACACCTTC
>TRBV12-3/TRBV12-4|many|TRBD2|TRBJ2-3
CASSPGLAELLSTDTQYF
TGTGCCAGCAGCCCGGGACTAGCGGAACTTTTGAGCACAGATACGCAGTATTTT
>TRBV7-9|few|NA|TRBJ1-1
CASSLLSGADTEAFF
TGTGCCAGCAGCTTACTGAGTGGGGCGGACACTGAAGCTTTCTTT
>TRBV3-1|NA|NA|TRBJ1-6
CASSQGGFSPLHF
TGTGCCAGCAGCCAAGGCGGATTTTCACCCCTCCACTTT
>TRBV20-1|NA|NA|TRBJ1-5
CSASRDESNQPQHF
TGCAGTGCTAGCAGGGACGAGAGCAATCAGCCCCAGCATTTT
>TRBV4-1|NA|NA|TRBJ2-1
CASSQRGLGEEQFF
TGCGCCAGCAGCCAGCGGGGTCTGGGGGAAGAGCAGTTCTTC
>TRBV4-1|many|NA|TRBJ2-3
CASSPQGASRTDTQYF
TGCGCCAGCAGCCCCCAAGGGGCTTCACGCACAGATACGCAGTATTTT
>TRBV20-1|NA|TRBD2|TRBJ2-7
CSAPKSGLAIHEQYF
TGCAGTGCTCCTAAATCTGGACTAGCGATCCACGAGCAGTACTTC
>TRBV3-1|NA|NA|TRBJ1-2
CAGSQDARTRDGYTF
TGTGCCGGCAGCCAAGATGCGAGGACAAGAGATGGCTACACCTTC
>TRBV29-1|many|NA|TRBJ2-3
CSVVGRGTDTQYF
TGCAGCGTTGTCGGCAGAGGCACAGATACGCAGTATTTT
>TRBV7-7|NA|TRBD1|TRBJ2-5
CTSSRGGQGGETQYF
TGTACCAGCAGCCGGGGAGGACAGGGGGGAGAGACCCAGTACTTC
>TRBV12-3/TRBV12-4|many|NA|TRBJ2-4
CASSFLGSIQYF
TGTGCCAGCAGTTTTCTGGGAAGCATTCAGTACTTC
>TRBV4-3|once|TRBD1|TRBJ2-3
CASSQDLGTDTDTQYF
TGCGCCAGCAGCCAAGATCTCGGGACAGACACAGATACGCAGTATTTT
>TRBV6-6|NA|TRBD2|TRBJ2-1
CASRPTSGGNNEQFF
TGTGCCAGCAGGCCCACTAGCGGGGGAAACAATGAGCAGTTCTTC
>TRBV7-2|many|NA|TRBJ2-3
CASSFRGSTDTQYF
TGTGCCAGCAGCTTTCGGGGGAGCACAGATACGCAGTATTTT
>TRBV13|NA|NA|TRBJ2-7
CASSSPELVSSYEQYF
TGTGCCAGCAGCTCACCGGAGCTAGTTAGTTCCTACGAGCAGTACTTC
>TRBV7-9|many|TRBD2|TRBJ2-3
CASSTRSGTSGSYRADTQYF
TGTGCCAGCAGCACCAGATCCGGGACTAGCGGGAGCTACAGGGCAGATACGCAGTATTTT
>TRBV20-1|many|TRBD2|TRBJ2-3
CSARDVAGVLAGGPSDTQYF
TGCAGTGCTAGAGATGTTGCAGGGGTTCTAGCGGGAGGGCCGTCAGATACGCAGTATTTT
>TRBV29-1|NA|NA|TRBJ2-1
CSVEAWNEQFF
TGCAGCGTTGAAGCGTGGAATGAGCAGTTCTTC
>TRBV29-1|NA|NA|TRBJ1-1
CSVERVFGTEAFF
TGCAGCGTTGAAAGGGTATTTGGCACTGAAGCTTTCTTT
>TRBV27|NA|NA|TRBJ2-2
CASGSWATGRITGELFF
TGTGCCAGCGGGTCTTGGGCTACAGGGCGTATCACCGGGGAGCTGTTTTTT
>TRBV28|NA|NA|TRBJ1-1
CASSSQGPNTEAFF
TGTGCCAGCAGTTCACAGGGCCCGAACACTGAAGCTTTCTTT
>TRBV3-1|many|NA|TRBJ2-3
CASSQDLRSDTQYF
TGTGCCAGCAGCCAAGATCTTAGGTCGGATACGCAGTATTTT
>TRBV7-9|NA|NA|TRBJ2-5
CASSERATRETQYF
TGTGCCAGCAGCGAGAGAGCTACAAGGGAGACCCAGTACTTC
>TRBV29-1|NA|NA|TRBJ2-7
CSVIPIGSKGNEQYF
TGCAGCGTGATCCCGATCGGGAGTAAGGGCAATGAGCAGTACTTC
>TRBV24-1|few|TRBD2|TRBJ2-1
CATSRGGGNEQFF
TGTGCCACCAGTCGGGGCGGGGGCAATGAGCAGTTCTTC
>TRBV30|NA|NA|TRBJ1-5
CAWSGGGNQPQHF
TGTGCCTGGAGTGGTGGGGGCAATCAGCCCCAGCATTTT
>TRBV20-1|NA|NA|TRBJ1-2
CSASGGGAGYGYTF
TGCAGTGCTAGTGGGGGGGGCGCGGGGTATGGCTACACCTTC
>TRBV4-1|few|NA|TRBJ2-1
CASSQDRSGHEQFF
TGCGCCAGCAGTCAAGATCGGTCAGGACATGAGCAGTTCTTC
>TRBV2|many|NA|TRBJ2-3
CASRWSRGIADTQYF
TGTGCCAGCAGGTGGAGTCGGGGGATCGCAGATACGCAGTATTTT
>TRBV5-1|once|NA|TRBJ1-1
CASSLGIGKKNTEAFF
TGCGCCAGCAGCTTGGGAATCGGTAAAAAGAACACTGAAGCTTTCTTT
>TRBV4-1|NA|NA|TRBJ2-1
CASSQADRVYNEQFF
TGCGCCAGCAGCCAAGCGGACCGGGTATACAATGAGCAGTTCTTC
>TRBV29-1|NA|TRBD1|TRBJ1-1
CSVAPGTGNTEAFF
TGCAGCGTTGCCCCGGGGACAGGAAACACTGAAGCTTTCTTT
>TRBV29-1|NA|NA|TRBJ2-5
CSVEDGVSLAEGLRETQYF
TGCAGCGTTGAAGATGGCGTCTCGCTAGCCGAAGGCCTGCGGGAGACCCAGTACTTC
>TRBV5-6|NA|NA|TRBJ1-3
CASSLDRVWMGNTIYF
TGTGCCAGCAGCTTGGACAGGGTTTGGATGGGAAACACCATATATTTT